This TCR beta chain was recorded in a study of T-cell memory formation after mild COVID-19. Across the study: Across donors, TCR clusters were largely donor specific.

TCRdb re-called the 5' RACE reads through MiXCR, storing one row per CDR3 protein. Of a few hundred thousand distinct CDR3 sequences in the sample, about a sixth were seen once. Worth noting for this clonotype: Its antigen remains unknown. The junction and the germline gene differ at one end; a read error may be behind it.

Study-wide results and caveats: Clones that got smaller from day 15 to 85 had even CD4/CD8, while clones growing later tipped toward CD4+.

The origin of this receptor is a man between 18 and 29 years old who had mild COVID-19 (a few samples of this study predate the infection). Cell type and time point are not known. Sequenced: PBMCs or a T cell subset sorted from them (not recorded which).

CDR3 in DNA: TGCGCCAGCAGCCACGAGGGGCAGGGGGCGAGTGGAGACACCATATATTTT. It is translated as CASSHEGQGASGDTIYF. The J gene is TRBJ1-3, the V gene TRBV4-3; 8 nucleotides match TRBD1. The CDR3 totals 17 residues. Germline V lookup: CDR1 LGHNA, CDR2 YSLEER.